The clone carrying this TCR beta chain was seen once. The antigen is not known. Only in-frame clones appear in the TCRdb table, and some are missing; sequencing was by immunoSEQ multiplex PCR. The profile covers 150,000 to 170,000 clones, with about 86% appearing a single time and approximately 2% taken by the ten largest. This sample stems from a study of cytomegalovirus exposure and HLA in healthy donors. Findings and limits, study-wide: Diagnosis of cytomegalovirus status made by the classifier reportedly showed high specificity and sensitivity. The study put some 160 TCR beta chains on its list as cytomegalovirus-associated. In the 130 or so validation repertoires, more than 85% of cluster scores exceeded 0, per a later analysis.

Germline lookup yields CDR1 LNHNV and CDR2 YYDKDF (reference sequence). V lost 0 bases and J 2 bases, leaving 13 bases between the germline ends. This CDR3 is built from 16 residues. Donors came from a validation cohort of about 120 subjects, distinct from the first 666-subject cohort. The sequenced sample was PBMCs. V is TRBV15 and J is TRBJ1-2, with unresolved D. This TCR was sampled from a human donor in good health. In nucleotides, the CDR3 is TGTGCCACCAGCAGAGATTTAGGACTCCCAAACTATGGCTACACCTTC. Its protein is CATSRDLGLPNYGYTF.